The 2 T cell receptor beta chains reported below all come from one sample, sequenced in a study of OX40 agonist ivuxolimab in advanced cancers. Sequencing used immunoSEQ multiplex PCR; TCRdb keeps in-frame clones, though not all of them. The sample holds about 45,000 clones; around 84% are singletons and the top ten take over 14%. The specimen comprised CD4+ or CD8+ T cells sorted from blood, sampled in a trial of the OX40 agonist ivuxolimab. These TCRs come from an adult with an advanced solid tumor such as melanoma, head and neck, liver or kidney cancer.

The chain joins TRBV4-1 to TRBJ2-3; D gene unclear. Trimming took off 2 bases at V and 6 bases at J, with 12 bases between the two ends. This CDR3 contains 14 residues. Germline lookup yields CDR1 MGHRA and CDR2 YSYEKL. CDR3 nucleotide sequence: TGCGCCAGCAGCCAATACCTCGTCGGGGATACGCAGTATTTT. Encoded protein: CASSQYLVGDTQYF.

About this clone itself: A far larger clone is off by one base, so a read error is likely. The V gene is TRBV5-1, the J gene TRBJ2-1; TRBD2 agrees at 14 bases. CDR1 is SGHRS, CDR2 YFSETQ, per germline. V lost 3 bases and J lost 8; bases outside the gene matches: 7. CDR3 size: 16 residues. CDR3 sequence reads: CASSWGLAGDIYEQFF. For the CDR3, the DNA is TGCGCCAGCAGCTGGGGACTAGCGGGAGATATCTATGAGCAGTTCTTC.